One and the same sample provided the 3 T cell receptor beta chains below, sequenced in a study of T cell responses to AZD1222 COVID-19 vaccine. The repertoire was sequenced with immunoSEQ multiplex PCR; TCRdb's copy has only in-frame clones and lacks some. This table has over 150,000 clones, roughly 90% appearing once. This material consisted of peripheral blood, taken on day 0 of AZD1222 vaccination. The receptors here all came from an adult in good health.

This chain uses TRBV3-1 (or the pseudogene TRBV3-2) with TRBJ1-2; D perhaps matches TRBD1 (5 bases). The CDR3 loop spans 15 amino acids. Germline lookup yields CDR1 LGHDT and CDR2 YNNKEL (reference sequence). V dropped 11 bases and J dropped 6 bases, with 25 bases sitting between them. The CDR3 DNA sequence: TGTGCCGCCAAAGGGGTTCGGGGCGTCACGGATGGCTACACCTTC. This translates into CAAKGVRGVTDGYTF.

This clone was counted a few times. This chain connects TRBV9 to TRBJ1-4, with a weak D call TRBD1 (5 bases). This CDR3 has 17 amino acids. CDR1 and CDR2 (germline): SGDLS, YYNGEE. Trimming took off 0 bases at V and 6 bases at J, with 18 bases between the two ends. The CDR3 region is CASSVETGGRDDEKLFF. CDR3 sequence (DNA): TGTGCCAGCAGCGTAGAAACAGGTGGGCGTGATGATGAAAAACTGTTTTTT.

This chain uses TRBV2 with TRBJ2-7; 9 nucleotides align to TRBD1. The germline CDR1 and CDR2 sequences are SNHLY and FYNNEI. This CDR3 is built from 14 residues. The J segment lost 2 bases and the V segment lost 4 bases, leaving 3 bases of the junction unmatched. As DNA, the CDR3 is TGTGCCAGCAGTGTGGGACAGGGCACCTACGAGCAGTACTTC. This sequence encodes CASSVGQGTYEQYF.